This T cell receptor (beta chain) was found in a study of blood T cell repertoires in COVID-19. Study in general: Some COVID-19 samples were acute and others convalescent; all came from the United States, Italy and Spain.

Authors' analysis steps: Quantification of nucleated cells was approximated via reference gene primer amplification. Clones were read by immunoSEQ multiplex PCR, and TCRdb kept only the in-frame ones, dropping some. The DNA gave D and trimming, while V, J and clone size come from that table. The sample shows hundreds of thousands of clones, 86% of them seen only once. V shed 1 base, J shed 7 bases, and the junction held 6 bases outside the gene matches. CDR1 is SGHAT and CDR2 is FQNNGV in the germline V gene. CDR3 length equals 15 residues. What was sequenced was peripheral blood. The chain is built from TRBV11-2 and TRBJ2-4, with TRBD2 identical over 8 bases. This clonotype originated in a woman in her sixties with COVID-19, enrolled during active disease. CDR3 in amino acids: CASSLGGGGQNIQYF. The CDR3 region has the DNA TGTGCCAGCAGCTTAGGCGGCGGGGGGCAGAACATTCAGTACTTC.